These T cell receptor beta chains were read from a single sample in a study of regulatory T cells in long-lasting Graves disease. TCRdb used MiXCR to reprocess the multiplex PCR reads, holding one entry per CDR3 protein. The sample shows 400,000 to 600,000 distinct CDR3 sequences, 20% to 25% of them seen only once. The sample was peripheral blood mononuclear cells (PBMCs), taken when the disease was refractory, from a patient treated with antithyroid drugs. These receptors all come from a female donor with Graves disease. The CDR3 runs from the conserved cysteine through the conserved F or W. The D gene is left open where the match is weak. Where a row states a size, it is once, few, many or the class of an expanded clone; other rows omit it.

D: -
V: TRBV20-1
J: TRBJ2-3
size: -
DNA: TGCAGTGCTGCGTATGGTGGTAGCACAGATACGCAGTATTTT
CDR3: CSAAYGGSTDTQYF

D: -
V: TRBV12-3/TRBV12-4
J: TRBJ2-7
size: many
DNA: TGTGCCAGCAGTTTAGAACGAGGTCCCTACGAGCAGTACTTC
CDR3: CASSLERGPYEQYF

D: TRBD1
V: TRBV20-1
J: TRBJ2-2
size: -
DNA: TGCAGTGCTAGAGACCCCGGGACAGGGGTGAACACCGGGGAGCTGTTTTTT
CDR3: CSARDPGTGVNTGELFF

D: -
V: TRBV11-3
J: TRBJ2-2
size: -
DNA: TGTGCCAGCAGCCCCCGACAGATGAACACCGGGGAGCTGTTTTTT
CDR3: CASSPRQMNTGELFF

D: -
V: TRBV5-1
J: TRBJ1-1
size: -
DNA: TGCGCCAGCAGCCCAGACCGGGCCCAGGGGCCTTTCTTT
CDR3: CASSPDRAQGPFF

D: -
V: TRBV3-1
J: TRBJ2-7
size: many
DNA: TGTGCCAGCAGCCAAGTACCGGGAGAATCCTACGAGCAGTACTTC
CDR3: CASSQVPGESYEQYF

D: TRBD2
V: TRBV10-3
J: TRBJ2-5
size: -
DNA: TGTGCCATGCGACAGGGACTAGCGGGACATGAGACCCAGTACTTC
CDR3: CAMRQGLAGHETQYF

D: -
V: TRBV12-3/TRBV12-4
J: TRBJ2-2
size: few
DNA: TGTGCCAGCAGTTCAGATGCGAACACCGGGGAGCTGTTTTTT
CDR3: CASSSDANTGELFF

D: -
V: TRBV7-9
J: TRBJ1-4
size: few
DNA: TGTGCCAGCAGCTTTGGGGATAATAATGAAAAACTGTTTTTT
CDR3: CASSFGDNNEKLFF

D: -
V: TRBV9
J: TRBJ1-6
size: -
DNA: TGTGCCAGCAGCGTAGGCGAGGTCATCCCCCTCCACTTT
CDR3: CASSVGEVIPLHF

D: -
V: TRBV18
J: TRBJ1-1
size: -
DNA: TGTGCCAGCTCACCACCGGCCTTGAACACTGAAGCTTTCTTT
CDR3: CASSPPALNTEAFF

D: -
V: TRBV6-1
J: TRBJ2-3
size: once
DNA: TGTGCCAGCAGTGTCGGGACTGGAGATACGCAGTATTTT
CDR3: CASSVGTGDTQYF

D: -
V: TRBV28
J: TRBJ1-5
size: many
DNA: TGTGCCAGCAGTTTAGGGCGGGGGCCGGAGGGCAATCAGCCCCAGCATTTT
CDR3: CASSLGRGPEGNQPQHF

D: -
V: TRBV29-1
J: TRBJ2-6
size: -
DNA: TGCAGCGTTGGGACCTCTGGGGCCAACGTCCTGACTTTC
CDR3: CSVGTSGANVLTF

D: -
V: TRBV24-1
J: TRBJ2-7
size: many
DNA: TGTGCCACCAGTGGCTCTCGATCAACGGGTCTGGATGAGCAGTACTTC
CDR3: CATSGSRSTGLDEQYF

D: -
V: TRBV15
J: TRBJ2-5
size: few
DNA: TGTGCCACCAGGGACGGGCGGGAGACCCAGTACTTC
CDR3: CATRDGRETQYF

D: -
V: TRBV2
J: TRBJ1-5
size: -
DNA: TGTGCCAGCAGTGAAGCTCCAGCAGCAATAACGACCCAGCATTTT
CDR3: CASSEAPAAITTQHF

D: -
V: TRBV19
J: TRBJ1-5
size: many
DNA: TGTGCCAGTAGTTACAGGGTGGGCAATCAGCCCCAGCATTTT
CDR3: CASSYRVGNQPQHF

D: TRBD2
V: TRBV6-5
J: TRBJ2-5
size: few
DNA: TGTGCCAGCAGTTACTCTGGGACTAGCGCTGACGAGACCCAGTACTTC
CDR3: CASSYSGTSADETQYF

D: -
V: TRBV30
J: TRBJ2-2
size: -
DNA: TGTGCCTGGAGTCTAAAAAACACCGGGGAGCTGTTTTTT
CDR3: CAWSLKNTGELFF